A single sample is the source of the 22 T cell receptor beta chains below, sequenced in a study of post-analysis software for immune sequencing data. Study-level findings and limits: Comparison of patients with controls showed a handful of TRBV segments more frequent in patients, TRBV5-6, TRBV5-1 and TRBV20-1 among them.

Presence of unique molecular identifiers characterized the TCR beta cDNA libraries. Each CDR3 protein is one row after TCRdb ran MiXCR on the PCR reads. The top ten hold more than 1.5% of the sample, which has 550,000 to 700,000 distinct CDR3 sequences, roughly 47% seen once. These receptors have no identified antigens. Sequenced: blood. These TCRs come from a girl aged 5 to 17 with multiple sclerosis.

The CDR3, as DNA: TGTGCCAGCAGTTTATCCCCCGGTGGCACTGAAGCTTTCTTT. Its translation is CASSLSPGGTEAFF. The chain couples TRBV27 to TRBJ1-1; D not certain. Germline assignment: CDR1 MNHEY and CDR2 SMNVEV (reference sequence). Trimming cost V 0 bases and J 4 bases, with 9 bases left between them. CDR3 size: 14 residues.

The gene calls are TRBV20-1 and TRBJ2-5; TRBD2 matches at 9 bases. Germline V gives CDR1 DFQATT, CDR2 SNEGSKA (reference sequence). The ends lost 0 bases at V and 4 bases at J; junction bases unmatched: 9. The CDR3 length is 16 residues. As DNA, the CDR3 is TGCAGTGCTAGAGATTTGGCGGGGGGGCTTCCAGAGACCCAGTACTTC. This sequence encodes CSARDLAGGLPETQYF.

A single count supports this clonotype. The chain employs TRBV20-1 and TRBJ2-3, with 9 bases aligning to TRBD1. This CDR3 has 14 residues. J gave up 0 bases and V 5 bases, and 3 bases lay outside the gene matches. Germline CDR1 DFQATT, CDR2 SNEGSKA (reference sequence). The CDR3 sequence: CSAGQGTSTDTQYF. The CDR3 bases are TGCAGTGCTGGACAGGGGACTAGCACAGATACGCAGTATTTT.

This rearrangement joins TRBV5-1 to TRBJ2-3; 9 bases are a match to TRBD2. V lost 4 bases and J lost 1; bases outside the gene matches: 4. Germline V CDR1 and CDR2: SGHRS, YFSETQ. The CDR3 extends over 15 amino acids. The CDR3 loop is CASSRRTSGTDTQYF. CDR3 nucleotide sequence: TGCGCCAGCAGCCGGAGGACTAGCGGCACAGATACGCAGTATTTT. The whole variable domain, remainder taken from reference TRBV5-1 and TRBJ2-3, is KAGVTQTPRYLIKTRGQQVTLSCSPISGHRSVSWYQQTPGQGLQFLFEYFSETQRNKGNFPGRFSGRQFSNSRSEMNVSTLELGDSALYLCASSRRTSGTDTQYFGPGTRLTVL.

The chain employs TRBV12-3 or TRBV12-4 and TRBJ2-7; 7 bases align to TRBD2. V dropped 6 bases and J dropped 0; count of bases not matched to a gene: 8. This CDR3 comprises 15 residues. The CDR3, as DNA: TGTGCCAGCAGCCGAGGAAGCGGGATCTCCTACGAGCAGTACTTC. The encoded protein is CASSRGSGISYEQYF.

CDR3 residues: CASSGDPLAKNIQYF. In DNA form, the CDR3 reads TGTGCCAGCAGTGGGGATCCCCTAGCCAAAAACATTCAGTACTTC. The chain links TRBV2 to TRBJ2-4; D unclear. Trimming took off 4 bases at V and 0 bases at J, with 10 bases between the two ends. CDR1 SNHLY and CDR2 FYNNEI come from the germline V gene. The CDR3 totals 15 residues.

This clonotype came up once. V is TRBV12-3 or TRBV12-4 and J is TRBJ1-1; D gene unclear. V was shortened by 6 bases and J by 2 bases, with 13 bases between the two germline ends. This CDR3 has 14 residues. CDR3 DNA: TGTGCCAGCAGCCCCAGCGGGATCAACACTGAAGCTTTCTTT. This encodes CASSPSGINTEAFF.

This clonotype was seen ten or more times. V is TRBV24-1 and J is TRBJ2-5, with D unclear. The assigned J gene may be wrong: the sequence end matches TRBJ2-7 better. Germline V CDR1 and CDR2: KGHDR, SFDVKD. The CDR3 length is 15 residues. CDR3 coding DNA: TGTGCCACCAGTGACCATCCGGACGGATCCCCCGAGCAGTACTTC. Protein sequence: CATSDHPDGSPEQYF.

This clonotype was seen a few times. J is TRBJ1-4 and V is TRBV6-5, with D possibly being TRBD1 (5 bases). V dropped 4 bases and J dropped 3 bases, with 9 bases sitting between them. Germline V gene data show CDR1 as MNHEY and CDR2 as SVGAGI. This CDR3 spans 14 amino acids. CDR3 coding DNA: TGTGCCAGCAGTTCCAGGGATCCTAATGAAAAACTGTTTTTT. It specifies CASSSRDPNEKLFF.

There are many counts of this clonotype. The chain employs TRBV6-6 and TRBJ2-7; 11 bases line up with TRBD2. The trim removed 7 bases at V and 4 bases at J, leaving 3 bases unmatched. Per germline, CDR1 MNHNY and CDR2 SVGAGI (reference sequence). CDR3 length: 13 residues. The CDR3 spells CASTLAGEYEQYF. DNA of the CDR3: TGTGCCAGCACACTAGCGGGGGAGTACGAGCAGTACTTC.

The table lists this clonotype with a count of one. The CDR3 DNA sequence: TGCGCCAGCAGCCCCGACAGGGCCCCGCTTTATGGCTACACCTTC. It specifies CASSPDRAPLYGYTF. V gene TRBV5-1 combines with J gene TRBJ1-2; the match to TRBD1 covers 7 bases. V shed 4 bases and J 5 bases; nucleotides not matched to a gene: 11. The germline gives CDR1 SGHRS, CDR2 YFSETQ. This CDR3 region has 15 residues.

The V call is TRBV6-5, the J call TRBJ2-1, with 9 bases lining up with TRBD2. CDR1 MNHEY and CDR2 SVGAGI come from the germline V gene. V was clipped by 0 bases and J by 5 bases; unmatched bases: 11. This CDR3 comprises 18 residues. This CDR3 is CASSYSASGDPRHNEQFF. The CDR3 nucleotides are TGTGCCAGCAGTTACTCGGCTAGCGGGGATCCGAGGCACAATGAGCAGTTCTTC.

In its sample, this clonotype was seen once. The chain combines TRBV7-9 with TRBJ2-7; perhaps D is TRBD1 or TRBD2 (5 bases each). This CDR3 spans 16 amino acids. Germline CDR1 reads SEHNR; CDR2 reads FQNEAQ (reference sequence). V was pared by 5 bases and J by 1 base, with 18 bases between. Here the CDR3 reads CASSPSRGVLSYEQYF. The DNA of the CDR3 is TGTGCCAGCAGCCCTTCGCGAGGGGTTCTTTCCTACGAGCAGTACTTC.

This clonotype was found a few times. J is TRBJ2-1 and V is TRBV12-3 or TRBV12-4; tentatively, D is TRBD1 (5 bases). The CDR3 runs 12 residues. Trimming cost V 6 bases and J 10 bases, with 13 bases left between them. The CDR3 loop is CASSREVGEQFF. The DNA for the CDR3 is TGTGCCAGCAGCAGGGAAGTAGGAGAGCAGTTCTTC.

The table lists this clonotype with a few counts. The chain recombines TRBV7-8 with TRBJ2-7; D gene uncertain. Germline V lookup: CDR1 SGHVS, CDR2 FQNEAQ. CDR3 size: 12 residues. Trimming removed 0 bases from V and 11 bases from J, with 11 bases in between. Here the CDR3 reads CASSLAAQIKYF. The CDR3 region has the DNA TGTGCCAGCAGCTTAGCGGCCCAGATAAAGTACTTC.

In its sample, this clonotype was seen a few times. The chain recombines TRBV21-1 with TRBJ2-1; the table calls TRBD1, which could not be checked here. TRBV21-1 is marked as a pseudogene. The CDR3 runs 16 residues. This CDR3 reads CASSRKLPGNYNEQFF. CDR3 DNA sequence: TGTGCCAGCAGTCGGAAGCTACCAGGGAATTACAATGAGCAGTTCTTC.

The chain couples TRBV9 to TRBJ2-1; a weak D match, TRBD1 (6 bases). Trimming pared 3 bases from V and 4 bases from J, leaving 8 bases between. Germline lookup yields CDR1 SGDLS and CDR2 YYNGEE. CDR3 length: 13 amino acids. DNA for the CDR3: TGTGCCAGCAGCGCCGGACAGTACAATGAGCAGTTCTTC. Protein sequence: CASSAGQYNEQFF.

This clonotype was observed a few times. The CDR3 reads CSAPAGTSDTQYF. The CDR3 region has the DNA TGCAGTGCCCCCGCCGGGACTTCTGATACGCAGTATTTT. This chain connects TRBV20-1 to TRBJ2-3; a weak D match, TRBD2 (6 bases). V lost 6 bases to trimming and J lost 6 bases, with 16 bases between them. CDR1 and CDR2 (germline): DFQATT, SNEGSKA (reference sequence). The length of the CDR3 is 13 residues.

Comment on this clonotype: At one boundary the junction diverges from the germline segment, which might be a read error. This chain joins TRBV6-5 and TRBJ1-2; perhaps TRBD1 as D (5 bases). Germline V gene sequence: CDR1 MNHEY, CDR2 SVGAGI. The CDR3 has 12 residues. Written as DNA, the CDR3 is TGTGTCAGCAGTATGGGGCAGGATGGCTACACCTTC. As protein: CVSSMGQDGYTF.

This clonotype is a singleton in its sample. V is TRBV5-1 and J is TRBJ2-7; D might be TRBD1 or TRBD2, each matching 5 bases. V gave up 7 bases and J gave up 2 bases, with 16 bases separating them. Germline CDR1 is SGHRS and CDR2 is YFSETQ. This CDR3 has 14 residues. The CDR3 region has the DNA TGCGCCAGCTCTTGGGGGTCGGAGGCCTACGAGCAGTACTTC. Protein product: CASSWGSEAYEQYF.

This clonotype has more than one count but fewer than ten. The CDR3 bases are TGTGCCAGCAGCGTAATGCCAGGGGAAGAGACCCAGTACTTC. Translating it yields CASSVMPGEETQYF. The V gene is TRBV9, the J gene TRBJ2-5; D perhaps matches TRBD1 (6 bases). The CDR3 extends over 14 amino acids. V was pared by 1 base and J by 3 bases, with 10 bases between. Germline CDR1 is SGDLS and CDR2 is YYNGEE.

The chain carries TRBV6-2 or TRBV6-3 and TRBJ1-6, with D uncertain. From germline, CDR1 is MNHEY and CDR2 SVGEGT. There are 15 residues in the CDR3. Trimming took 6 bases from V and 10 from J, leaving 19 bases between them. This CDR3 is CASRTPKNGRSPLHF. CDR3 in DNA: TGTGCCAGCAGGACACCGAAAAATGGAAGATCACCCCTCCACTTT.